These 28 T cell receptor beta chains came from one sample sequenced in a study of cytomegalovirus exposure and HLA in healthy donors. Primers: 60 Vbeta forward and 13 Jbeta reverse. The table came from immunoSEQ multiplex PCR; TCRdb's copy has only in-frame clones and leaves some out. Of more than 80,000 clones detected, approximately 64% appear once; the ten largest clones hold 2.5% to 3.5%. The sequencing input was PBMCs. Source of these receptors: a man aged 55 to 70 in good health and CMV-seronegative.

This CDR3 is CASSNGTPRVDF. The CDR3 DNA sequence: TGTGCCAGCAGCAATGGGACACCCCGAGTGGACTTC. The V call is TRBV21-1, the J call TRBJ2-5; the listed D gene, TRBD1, was not tested against the DNA. TRBV21-1 is listed as a pseudogene. The CDR3 spans 12 residues.

The chain couples TRBV19 to TRBJ1-4; D ambiguous. CDR3 length: 14 amino acids. The germline V gene has CDR1 LNHDA and CDR2 SQIVND (reference sequence). V lost 7 bases and J 10 bases, leaving 19 bases between the germline ends. In DNA form, the CDR3 reads TGTGCCAGTACCTCCGGGAGGTCACATGGAAAACTGTTTTTT. It codes for CASTSGRSHGKLFF.

The rearrangement uses TRBV7-8 and TRBJ1-1; tentatively, D is TRBD1 (6 bases). Germline loops: CDR1 SGHVS, CDR2 FQNEAQ. This CDR3 is 14 amino acids long. The germline V and J ends were trimmed by 5 bases and 0 bases, with 10 bases remaining between them. CDR3 nucleotides: TGTGCCAGCAGCCCACGGACAGTGAACACTGAAGCTTTCTTT. Amino acid sequence: CASSPRTVNTEAFF.

This chain uses TRBV10-3 with TRBJ1-1; possibly TRBD1 for D (5 bases). CDR3 length: 14 amino acids. V was pared by 5 bases and J by 1 base, with 11 bases between. Germline V gene lookup returns CDR1 ENHRY and CDR2 SYGVKD. CDR3 residues: CAISPREGNTEAFF. In DNA form, the CDR3 reads TGTGCCATCAGTCCCAGGGAGGGGAACACTGAAGCTTTCTTT.

The V gene is TRBV28, the J gene TRBJ1-2; possibly TRBD1 for D (6 bases). The CDR3 runs to 16 residues. CDR1 MDHEN and CDR2 SYDVKM come from the germline V gene. Deletions cut 1 base from V and 4 bases from J, with 16 bases between. The chain's CDR3 is CASSLSPGQSIYGYTF. CDR3 DNA: TGTGCCAGCAGTTTATCACCCGGACAGAGCATCTATGGCTACACCTTC.

This rearrangement joins TRBV28 to TRBJ1-4; 7 positions agree with TRBD1. CDR1 is MDHEN and CDR2 is SYDVKM in the germline V gene. The CDR3 spans 15 residues. The trim removed 6 bases at V and 4 bases at J, leaving 8 bases unmatched. CDR3 sequence: CASSRQGAFNEKLFF. The CDR3 DNA sequence: TGTGCCAGCAGCCGACAGGGCGCGTTTAATGAAAAACTGTTTTTT.

The rearrangement links TRBV2 to TRBJ2-1; the D is unclear. V lost 3 bases and J lost 8, with 14 bases in between. The germline V gene has CDR1 SNHLY and CDR2 FYNNEI. This CDR3 is 14 amino acids long. In DNA, the CDR3 is TGTGCCAGCAGTGAGGGCCCCCCCCGGTATGAGCAGTTCTTC. Residues: CASSEGPPRYEQFF. Combining the CDR3 with reference TRBV2 and TRBJ2-1 gives the whole variable domain EPEVTQTPSHQVTQMGQEVILRCVPISNHLYFYWYRQILGQKVEFLVSFYNNEISEKSEIFDDQFSVERPDGSNFTLKIRSTKLEDSAMYFCASSEGPPRYEQFFGPGTRLTVL.

This clone was found a few times. This chain joins TRBV5-1 and TRBJ1-4; 8 positions agree with TRBD1. Germline CDR1 and CDR2: SGHRS and YFSETQ. The CDR3 is 16 amino acids. V dropped 4 bases and J dropped 0; count of bases not matched to a gene: 5. The CDR3: CASSGGDRTTNEKLFF. The CDR3 nucleotides are TGCGCCAGCAGCGGGGGGGACAGGACAACTAATGAAAAACTGTTTTTT.

The sample holds one count of this clone. This rearrangement joins TRBV27 to TRBJ2-3, with 7 bases that match TRBD2. The CDR3 covers 15 residues. With 4 bases clipped from V and 2 bases from J, the junction kept 6 bases outside the gene matches. Germline V gene lookup returns CDR1 MNHEY and CDR2 SMNVEV (reference sequence). The CDR3 sequence is CASSSPSGPTDTQYF. The CDR3 DNA sequence: TGTGCCAGCAGTTCCCCTAGCGGCCCCACAGATACGCAGTATTTT.

The rearrangement uses TRBV6-1 and TRBJ1-3, with D perhaps TRBD1 (5 bases). Germline values: CDR1 MNHNS, CDR2 SASEGT. The CDR3 runs 14 residues. Deletions cut 6 bases from V and 0 bases from J, with 9 bases between. The CDR3 sequence is CASRTGGSGNTIYF. The CDR3 DNA follows: TGTGCCAGCAGAACCGGGGGCTCTGGAAACACCATATATTTT.

The rearrangement uses TRBV6-5 and TRBJ2-1; 10 bases are shared with TRBD2. V trimming: 8 bases; J trimming: 3 bases; junction bases outside the gene matches: 4. CDR3 length: 14 residues. The germline CDR1 and CDR2 sequences are MNHEY and SVGAGI. The CDR3 DNA follows: TGTGCCAGCCAATGGACTAGCGGCTACAATGAGCAGTTCTTC. The encoded protein is CASQWTSGYNEQFF.

This clone was observed once. The rearrangement joins TRBV18 to TRBJ2-2; 10 nucleotides align to TRBD2. With V trimmed by 3 bases and J by 5 bases, 12 bases remained unmatched. The CDR3 consists of 18 residues. Germline CDR1 reads KGHSH; CDR2 reads LQKENI. The CDR3 region has the DNA TGTGCCAGCTCACCCCTCGGTCGTAGCGGGAGGCTTACCGGGGAGCTGTTTTTT. It translates to CASSPLGRSGRLTGELFF.

The table lists this clone with a few counts. This rearrangement joins TRBV5-4 to TRBJ1-6; D may be TRBD1 (6 bases). Germline lookup yields CDR1 SGHNT and CDR2 YYREEE (reference sequence). V lost 1 base, J lost 8 bases, and 16 bases lay in between. The CDR3 covers 16 residues. The CDR3 region is CASSLFGLGAYSPLHF. The DNA of the CDR3 is TGTGCCAGCAGCTTGTTTGGACTGGGGGCGTATTCACCCCTCCACTTT.

The rearrangement joins TRBV18 to TRBJ2-5, with D unresolved. Trimming shortened V by 2 bases and J by 1 base, and 11 bases separated the two germline ends. CDR1 and CDR2 from the germline V gene are KGHSH and LQKENI. The CDR3 extends over 15 amino acids. The CDR3 DNA follows: TGTGCCAGCTCACCAGCCGGGTTATCCCAAGAGACCCAGTACTTC. Translating gives CASSPAGLSQETQYF.

This rearrangement joins TRBV19 to TRBJ1-6, with a tentative D call TRBD1 (5 bases). The germline CDR1 and CDR2 sequences are LNHDA and SQIVND (reference sequence). V was clipped by 10 bases and J by 15 bases, with 19 bases between them. The CDR3 has 12 residues. The CDR3 is CATPLPAGILHF. CDR3 DNA sequence: TGTGCCACCCCCCTCCCGGCAGGGATCCTCCACTTT.

This sequence joins TRBV5-1 and TRBJ2-2; 8 nucleotides line up with TRBD1. The trim removed 4 bases at V and 7 bases at J, leaving 15 bases unmatched. Germline loops: CDR1 SGHRS, CDR2 YFSETQ. CDR3 length: 17 residues. The CDR3 loop reads CASSLRQGITSGGELFF. CDR3 sequence (DNA): TGCGCCAGCAGCCTCCGACAGGGGATCACTTCGGGCGGGGAGCTGTTTTTT.

This clone has just one count. This chain joins TRBV7-2 and TRBJ2-1; 13 bases match TRBD2. V shed 5 bases and J 8 bases; nucleotides not matched to a gene: 12. The CDR3 loop spans 17 amino acids. Germline V lookup: CDR1 SGHTA, CDR2 FQGNSA. DNA for the CDR3: TGTGCCAGCAGCCTGGGGGGCGGACTAGCGGGGGTAGATGAGCAGTTCTTC. It specifies CASSLGGGLAGVDEQFF.

V is TRBV4-1 and J is TRBJ2-1; 7 nucleotides align to TRBD1. Germline V lookup: CDR1 MGHRA, CDR2 YSYEKL. Trimming cost V 0 bases and J 1 base; bases outside gene matches: 3. The CDR3 consists of 16 residues. This CDR3 is CASSQDRDSSYNEQFF. The CDR3, as DNA: TGCGCCAGCAGCCAAGACCGGGACAGTTCCTACAATGAGCAGTTCTTC.

The chain has TRBV5-1 and TRBJ1-2, with TRBD1 matching 9 bases. V shed 4 bases and J 2 bases; nucleotides not matched to a gene: 9. The germline CDR1 and CDR2 sequences are SGHRS and YFSETQ. CDR3 length: 16 residues. CDR3 in amino acids: CASSRGQGTKNYGYTF. The CDR3 DNA reads TGCGCCAGCAGCCGCGGACAGGGGACAAAGAACTATGGCTACACCTTC. The full variable domain, its missing parts supplied by reference TRBV5-1 and TRBJ1-2, is KAGVTQTPRYLIKTRGQQVTLSCSPISGHRSVSWYQQTPGQGLQFLFEYFSETQRNKGNFPGRFSGRQFSNSRSEMNVSTLELGDSALYLCASSRGQGTKNYGYTFGSGTRLTVV.

The V and J genes are TRBV5-1 and TRBJ2-7; 8 positions agree with TRBD2. CDR1 and CDR2 from the germline V gene are SGHRS and YFSETQ. The CDR3 length is 18 residues. V lost 1 base to trimming and J lost 2 bases; unmatched junction nucleotides: 14. The CDR3 region is CASSLSQASGPTAYEQYF. CDR3 coding DNA: TGCGCCAGCAGCTTGTCTCAGGCTAGCGGGCCTACTGCCTACGAGCAGTACTTC. Looking up the rest from reference TRBV5-1 and TRBJ2-7 gives the full variable domain: KAGVTQTPRYLIKTRGQQVTLSCSPISGHRSVSWYQQTPGQGLQFLFEYFSETQRNKGNFPGRFSGRQFSNSRSEMNVSTLELGDSALYLCASSLSQASGPTAYEQYFGPGTRLTVT.

V is TRBV19 and J is TRBJ2-3, with 14 nucleotides matching TRBD2. The germline CDR1 and CDR2 sequences are LNHDA and SQIVND (reference sequence). The CDR3 sequence is 24 residues long. V gave up 3 bases and J gave up 2 bases; unmatched junction bases: 25. The CDR3: CASSIRSGTSGRWLVDPITDTQYF. In DNA, the CDR3 is TGTGCCAGTAGTATTAGGTCCGGGACTAGCGGGAGATGGCTTGTTGATCCCATCACAGATACGCAGTATTTT. Drawing the rest from reference TRBV19 and TRBJ2-3, the complete variable domain is DGGITQSPKYLFRKEGQNVTLSCEQNLNHDAMYWYRQDPGQGLRLIYYSQIVNDFQKGDIAEGYSVSREKKESFPLTVTSAQKNPTAFYLCASSIRSGTSGRWLVDPITDTQYFGPGTRLTVL.

In its sample, this clone was seen a few times. This chain joins TRBV27 and TRBJ2-1; D is possibly TRBD1 (5 bases). The V gene's germline CDR1 is MNHEY and CDR2 SMNVEV (reference sequence). CDR3 size: 14 residues. V lost 2 bases, J lost 5 bases, and 10 bases lay in between. The CDR3 region has the DNA TGTGCCAGCAGTTTACCGTCAGGGAACAATGAGCAGTTCTTC. This sequence encodes CASSLPSGNNEQFF.

The chain couples TRBV9 to TRBJ2-7; 9 bases are a match to TRBD2. The CDR3 totals 15 residues. Germline CDR1 is SGDLS and CDR2 is YYNGEE. V was pared by 1 base and J by 9 bases, with 11 bases of the junction left unmatched. CDR3 bases: TGTGCCAGCAGCGTACAGGCTAGCGGGACCGTCAGGCAGTACTTC. Translation: CASSVQASGTVRQYF.

This sequence joins TRBV10-2 and TRBJ1-2, with unresolved D. CDR3 length: 12 amino acids. Germline V gene sequence: CDR1 WSHSY, CDR2 SAAADI. Between the trimmed V and J ends, which lost 3 bases and 4 bases, there was a span of 6 bases. The CDR3 loop is CASSDRSYGYTF. For the CDR3, the DNA is TGCGCCAGCAGTGACCGTTCCTATGGCTACACCTTC.

In its sample, this clone was seen once. The chain uses TRBV5-4 and TRBJ2-7; D gene uncertain. V shed 2 bases and J shed 4 bases, with 10 bases lying between them. The CDR3 covers 13 residues. Germline V gene sequence: CDR1 SGHNT, CDR2 YYREEE (reference sequence). CDR3 region: CASSFNGEYEQYF. Here the CDR3 DNA reads TGTGCCAGCAGCTTTAACGGAGAATACGAGCAGTACTTC.

This chain joins TRBV27 and TRBJ1-6; D gene uncertain. V was trimmed by 4 bases and J by 0 bases, leaving 4 bases between them. CDR1 and CDR2 from the germline V gene are MNHEY and SMNVEV (reference sequence). This CDR3 is built from 14 residues. CDR3 in DNA: TGTGCCAGCAGTTGGAGCTCCTATAATTCACCCCTCCACTTT. Protein sequence: CASSWSSYNSPLHF.

V usage is TRBV6-6 and J usage is TRBJ1-1, with D perhaps TRBD1 (5 bases). Germline loops: CDR1 MNHNY, CDR2 SVGAGI (reference sequence). The CDR3 sequence is 14 residues long. V was cut by 2 bases and J by 6 bases, with 13 bases left in between. CDR3 residues: CASSYGAGQAEAFF. As DNA, the CDR3 is TGTGCCAGCAGTTACGGGGCAGGCCAAGCTGAAGCTTTCTTT.

V usage is TRBV6-5 and J usage is TRBJ1-2; the D gene is possibly TRBD1 (5 bases). The CDR3 length is 15 residues. Germline V gives CDR1 MNHEY, CDR2 SVGAGI. With 2 bases removed from V and 4 bases from J, the gap between germline ends came to 14 bases. CDR3 sequence: CASSYTGLTVYGYTF. The CDR3 DNA follows: TGTGCCAGCAGTTACACAGGACTAACAGTCTATGGCTACACCTTC.